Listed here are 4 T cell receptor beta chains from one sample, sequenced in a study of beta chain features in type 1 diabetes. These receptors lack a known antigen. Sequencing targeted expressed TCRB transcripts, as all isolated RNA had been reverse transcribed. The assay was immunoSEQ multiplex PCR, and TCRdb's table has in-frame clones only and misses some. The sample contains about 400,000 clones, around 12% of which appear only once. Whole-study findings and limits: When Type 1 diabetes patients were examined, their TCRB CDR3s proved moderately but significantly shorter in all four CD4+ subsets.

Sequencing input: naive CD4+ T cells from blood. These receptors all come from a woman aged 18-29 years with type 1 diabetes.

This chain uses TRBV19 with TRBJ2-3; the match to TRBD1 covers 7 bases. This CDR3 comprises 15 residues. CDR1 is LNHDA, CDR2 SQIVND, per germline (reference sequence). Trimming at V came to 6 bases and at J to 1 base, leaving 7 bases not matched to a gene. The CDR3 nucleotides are TGTGCCAGTAGGGACCAGGGGGTGGGCACAGATACGCAGTATTTT. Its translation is CASRDQGVGTDTQYF.

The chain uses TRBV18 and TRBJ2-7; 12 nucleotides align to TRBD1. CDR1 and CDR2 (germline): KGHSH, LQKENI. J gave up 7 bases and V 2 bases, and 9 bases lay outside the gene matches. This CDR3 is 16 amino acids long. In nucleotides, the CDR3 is TGTGCCAGCTCACCAGGGCCGGGACAGGGGGCGCGGGAGCAGTACTTC. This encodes CASSPGPGQGAREQYF.

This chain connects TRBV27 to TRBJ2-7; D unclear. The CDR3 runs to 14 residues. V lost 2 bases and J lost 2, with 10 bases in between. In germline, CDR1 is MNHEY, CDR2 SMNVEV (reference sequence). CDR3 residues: CASSLHGKTYEQYF. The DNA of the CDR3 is TGTGCCAGCAGTTTACATGGCAAAACCTACGAGCAGTACTTC.

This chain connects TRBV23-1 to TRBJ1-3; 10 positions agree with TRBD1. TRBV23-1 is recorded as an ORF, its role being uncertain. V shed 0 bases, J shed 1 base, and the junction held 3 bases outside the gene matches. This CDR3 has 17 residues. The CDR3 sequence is CASSQSPDRGSGNTIYF. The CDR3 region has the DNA TGCGCCAGCAGTCAATCGCCGGACAGGGGGTCTGGAAACACCATATATTTT.